Included here is one T cell receptor (beta chain) sequence, with context. Its specificity is not known. V lost 1 base to trimming and J lost 6 bases, with 12 bases between them. This CDR3 is 15 amino acids long. Germline CDR1 MGHRA, CDR2 YSYEKL. Related graft donors supplied nonmyeloablative bone marrow transplants, and mixed chimerism was transient. The data are from a study of Tregs in tolerant kidney transplant recipients. Overall study results and limits: Validation in larger populations is needed because few patients were studied.

The assay was immunoSEQ multiplex PCR, and TCRdb's table has in-frame clones only and misses some. The sample has 74,000 or so clones, around nine tenths seen once. V gene TRBV4-1 combines with J gene TRBJ2-2, with D possibly TRBD2 on 5 matching bases. The sequencing used CD4+ T cells from blood (PBMCs), collected 24 months after the transplant. The clonotype was recovered from a human patient who received a combined kidney and bone marrow transplant. The T cells may partly be graft donor cells. DNA of the CDR3: TGCGCCAGCAGCCAAGGCATATTCGGGGCCGGGGAGCTGTTTTTT. Its translation: CASSQGIFGAGELFF.